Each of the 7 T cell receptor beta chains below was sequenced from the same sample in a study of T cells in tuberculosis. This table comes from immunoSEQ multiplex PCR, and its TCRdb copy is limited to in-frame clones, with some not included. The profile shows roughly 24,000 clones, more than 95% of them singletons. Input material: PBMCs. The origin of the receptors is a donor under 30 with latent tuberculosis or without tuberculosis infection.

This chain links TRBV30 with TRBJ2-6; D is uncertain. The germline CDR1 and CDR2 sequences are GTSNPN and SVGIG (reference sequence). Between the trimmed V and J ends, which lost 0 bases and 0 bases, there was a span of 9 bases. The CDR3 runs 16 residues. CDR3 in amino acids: CAWSVLWSSGANVLTF. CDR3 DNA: TGTGCCTGGAGTGTACTTTGGAGCTCTGGGGCCAACGTCCTGACTTTC.

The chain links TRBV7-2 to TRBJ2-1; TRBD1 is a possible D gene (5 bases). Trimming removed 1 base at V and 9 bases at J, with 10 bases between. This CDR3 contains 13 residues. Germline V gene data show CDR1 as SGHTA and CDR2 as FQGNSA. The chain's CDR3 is CASSLEAGLEQFF. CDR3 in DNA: TGTGCCAGCAGCTTAGAGGCAGGGCTTGAGCAGTTCTTC.

CDR3 loop: CASSFGTGKRGNTIYF. In nucleotides, the CDR3 is TGTGCCAGCAGCTTTGGGACAGGGAAAAGGGGGAACACCATATATTTT. This sequence joins TRBV11-2 and TRBJ1-3; 9 bases map to TRBD1. Germline CDR1 is SGHAT and CDR2 is FQNNGV. The CDR3 spans 16 residues. Trimming took 3 bases from V and 7 from J; bases not matched to a gene: 10.

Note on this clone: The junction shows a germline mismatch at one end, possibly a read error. The CDR3 is CASSLGDGLLHRIF. The CDR3 coding sequence is TGTGCCAGCAGCTTGGGGGATGGACTCTTGCATCGGATCTTC. This sequence joins TRBV5-5 and TRBJ2-1; D may be TRBD2 (5 bases). From germline, CDR1 is SGHKS and CDR2 YYEKEE (reference sequence). The length of the CDR3 is 14 residues.

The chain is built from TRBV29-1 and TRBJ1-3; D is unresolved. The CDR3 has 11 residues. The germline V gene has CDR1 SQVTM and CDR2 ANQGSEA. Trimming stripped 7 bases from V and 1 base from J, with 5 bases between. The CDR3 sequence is CSAGSGNTIYF. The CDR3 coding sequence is TGCAGCGCCGGTTCTGGAAACACCATATATTTT.

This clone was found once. This CDR3 is CASSLGSSPLHF. Written as DNA, the CDR3 is TGTGCCAGCAGCTTAGGGAGCTCACCCCTCCACTTT. The chain combines TRBV7-9 with TRBJ1-6; D ambiguous. The CDR3 length is 12 residues. V lost 1 base to trimming and J lost 10 bases, with 5 bases between them. Germline V lookup: CDR1 SEHNR, CDR2 FQNEAQ (reference sequence).

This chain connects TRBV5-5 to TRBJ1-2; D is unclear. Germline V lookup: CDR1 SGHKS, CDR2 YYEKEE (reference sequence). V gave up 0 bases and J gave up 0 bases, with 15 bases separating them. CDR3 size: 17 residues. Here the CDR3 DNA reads TGTGCCAGCAGCTTGGTTGGCGGGTCCATTCCTAACTATGGCTACACCTTC. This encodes CASSLVGGSIPNYGYTF.